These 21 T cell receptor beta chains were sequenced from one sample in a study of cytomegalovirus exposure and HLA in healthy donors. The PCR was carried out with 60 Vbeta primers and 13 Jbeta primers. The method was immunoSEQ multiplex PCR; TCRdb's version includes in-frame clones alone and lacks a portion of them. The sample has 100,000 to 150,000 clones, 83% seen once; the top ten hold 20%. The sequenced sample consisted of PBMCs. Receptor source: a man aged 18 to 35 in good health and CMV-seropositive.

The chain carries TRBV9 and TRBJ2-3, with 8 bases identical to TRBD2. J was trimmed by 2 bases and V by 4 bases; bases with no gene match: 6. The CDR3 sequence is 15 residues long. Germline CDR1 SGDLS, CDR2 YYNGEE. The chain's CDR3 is CASSPGLAYTDTQYF. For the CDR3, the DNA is TGTGCCAGCAGCCCCGGACTAGCTTACACAGATACGCAGTATTTT.

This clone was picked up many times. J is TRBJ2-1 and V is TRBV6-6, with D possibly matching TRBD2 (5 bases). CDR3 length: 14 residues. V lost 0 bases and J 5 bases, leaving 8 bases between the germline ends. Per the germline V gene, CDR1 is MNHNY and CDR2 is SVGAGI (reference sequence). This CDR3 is CASSYSPGNNEQFF. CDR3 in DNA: TGTGCCAGCAGTTACTCCCCCGGGAACAATGAGCAGTTCTTC.

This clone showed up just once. CDR3 amino acids: CASSGGTGLDTEAFF. DNA of the CDR3: TGTGCCAGCAGTGGTGGGACAGGGTTGGACACTGAAGCTTTCTTT. The chain joins TRBV2 to TRBJ1-1, with TRBD1 identical over 9 bases. CDR1 and CDR2 (germline): SNHLY, FYNNEI. V trimming: 4 bases; J trimming: 3 bases; junction bases outside the gene matches: 6. There are 15 residues in the CDR3. The entire variable domain, with the rest obtained from reference TRBV2 and TRBJ1-1, is as follows: EPEVTQTPSHQVTQMGQEVILRCVPISNHLYFYWYRQILGQKVEFLVSFYNNEISEKSEIFDDQFSVERPDGSNFTLKIRSTKLEDSAMYFCASSGGTGLDTEAFFGQGTRLTVV.

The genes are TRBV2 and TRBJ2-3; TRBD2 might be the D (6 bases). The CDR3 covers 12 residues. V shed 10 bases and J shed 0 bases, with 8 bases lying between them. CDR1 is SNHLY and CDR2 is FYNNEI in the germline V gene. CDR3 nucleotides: TGTGCCACTAGCGCTAGCACAGATACGCAGTATTTT. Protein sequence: CATSASTDTQYF.

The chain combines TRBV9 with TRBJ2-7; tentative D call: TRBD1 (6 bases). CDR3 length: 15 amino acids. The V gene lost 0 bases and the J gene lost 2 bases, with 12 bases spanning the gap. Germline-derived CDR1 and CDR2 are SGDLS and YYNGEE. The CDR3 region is CASSVGGGSPYEQYF. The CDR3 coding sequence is TGTGCCAGCAGCGTAGGTGGGGGCTCTCCCTACGAGCAGTACTTC. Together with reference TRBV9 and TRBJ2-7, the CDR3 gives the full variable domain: DSGVTQTPKHLITATGQRVTLRCSPRSGDLSVYWYQQSLDQGLQFLIQYYNGEERAKGNILERFSAQQFPDLHSELNLSSLELGDSALYFCASSVGGGSPYEQYFGPGTRLTVT.

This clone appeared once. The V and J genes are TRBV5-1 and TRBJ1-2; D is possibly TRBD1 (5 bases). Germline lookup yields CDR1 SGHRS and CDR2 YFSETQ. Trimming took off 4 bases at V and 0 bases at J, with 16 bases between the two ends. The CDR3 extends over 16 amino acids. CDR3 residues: CASSQDGGGPNYGYTF. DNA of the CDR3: TGCGCCAGCAGCCAAGACGGGGGAGGACCTAACTATGGCTACACCTTC.

CDR3 sequence reads: CASSQGDRLDTEAFF. DNA of the CDR3: TGCGCCAGCAGCCAAGGGGACAGGTTGGACACTGAAGCTTTCTTT. This chain joins TRBV4-1 and TRBJ1-1; 8 nucleotides line up with TRBD1. CDR3 length equals 15 residues. V lost 1 base, J lost 3 bases, and 4 bases stayed unmatched. CDR1 is MGHRA and CDR2 is YSYEKL in the germline V gene.

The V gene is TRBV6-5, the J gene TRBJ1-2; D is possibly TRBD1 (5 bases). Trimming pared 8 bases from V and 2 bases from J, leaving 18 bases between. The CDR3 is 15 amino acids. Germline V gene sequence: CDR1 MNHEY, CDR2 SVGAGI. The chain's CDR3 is CASHLHGGVNYGYTF. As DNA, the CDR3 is TGTGCCAGCCACCTACACGGAGGGGTAAACTATGGCTACACCTTC.

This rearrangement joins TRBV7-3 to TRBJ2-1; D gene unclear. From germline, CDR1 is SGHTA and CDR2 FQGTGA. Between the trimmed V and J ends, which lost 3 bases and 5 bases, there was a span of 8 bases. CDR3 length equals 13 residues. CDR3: CASSLTSHNEQFF. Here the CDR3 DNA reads TGTGCCAGCAGCTTGACTTCTCACAATGAGCAGTTCTTC.

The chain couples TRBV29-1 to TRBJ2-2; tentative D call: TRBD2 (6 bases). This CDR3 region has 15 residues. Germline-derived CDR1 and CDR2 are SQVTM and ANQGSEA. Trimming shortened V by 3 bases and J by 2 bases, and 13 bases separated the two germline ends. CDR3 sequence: CSVDRGGVNTGELFF. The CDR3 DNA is TGCAGCGTTGATAGGGGCGGGGTTAACACCGGGGAGCTGTTTTTT.

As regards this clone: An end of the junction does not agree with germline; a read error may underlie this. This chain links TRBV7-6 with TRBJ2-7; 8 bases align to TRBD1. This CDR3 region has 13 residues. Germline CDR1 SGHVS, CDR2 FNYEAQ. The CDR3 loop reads CASSFSTGEGKSF. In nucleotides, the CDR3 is TGTGCCAGCAGCTTCTCGACAGGGGAAGGAAAATCCTTC.

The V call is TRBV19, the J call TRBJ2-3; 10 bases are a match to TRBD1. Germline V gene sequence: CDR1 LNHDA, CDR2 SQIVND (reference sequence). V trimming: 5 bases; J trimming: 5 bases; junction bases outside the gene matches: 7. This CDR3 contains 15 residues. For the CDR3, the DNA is TGTGCCAGTAGTTCCGACAGGGGGCGTGAAGATACGCAGTATTTT. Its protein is CASSSDRGREDTQYF. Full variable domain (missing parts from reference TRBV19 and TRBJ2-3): DGGITQSPKYLFRKEGQNVTLSCEQNLNHDAMYWYRQDPGQGLRLIYYSQIVNDFQKGDIAEGYSVSREKKESFPLTVTSAQKNPTAFYLCASSSDRGREDTQYFGPGTRLTVL.

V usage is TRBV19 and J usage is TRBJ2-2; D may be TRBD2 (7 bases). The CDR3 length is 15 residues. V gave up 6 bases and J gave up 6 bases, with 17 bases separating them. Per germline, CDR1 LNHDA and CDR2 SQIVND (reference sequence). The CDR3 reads CASRVVGGAPGELFF. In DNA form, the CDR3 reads TGTGCCAGTAGGGTCGTGGGGGGGGCCCCCGGGGAGCTGTTTTTT.

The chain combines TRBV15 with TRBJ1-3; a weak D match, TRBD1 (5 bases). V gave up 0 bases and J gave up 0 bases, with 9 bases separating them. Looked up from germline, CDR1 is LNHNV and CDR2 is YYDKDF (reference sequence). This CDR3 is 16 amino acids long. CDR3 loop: CATSRDLGGSGNTIYF. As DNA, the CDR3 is TGTGCCACCAGCAGAGATCTGGGGGGCTCTGGAAACACCATATATTTT. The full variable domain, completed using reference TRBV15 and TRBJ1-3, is DAMVIQNPRYQVTQFGKPVTLSCSQTLNHNVMYWYQQKSSQAPKLLFHYYDKDFNNEADTPDNFQSRRPNTSFCFLDIRSPGLGDTAMYLCATSRDLGGSGNTIYFGEGSWLTVV.

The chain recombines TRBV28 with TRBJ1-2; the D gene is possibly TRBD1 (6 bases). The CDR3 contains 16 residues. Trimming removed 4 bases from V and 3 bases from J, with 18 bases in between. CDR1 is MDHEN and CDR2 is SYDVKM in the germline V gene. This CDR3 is CASSSLRGGRDYGYTF. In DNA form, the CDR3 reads TGTGCCAGCAGTTCCCTCCGGGGGGGGCGGGACTATGGCTACACCTTC.

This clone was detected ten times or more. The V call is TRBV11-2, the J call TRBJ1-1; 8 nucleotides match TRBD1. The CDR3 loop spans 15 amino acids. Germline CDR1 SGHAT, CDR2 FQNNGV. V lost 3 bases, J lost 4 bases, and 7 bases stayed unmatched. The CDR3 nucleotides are TGTGCCAGCAGCTTGGACAGGGTGTCGAGCACTGAAGCTTTCTTT. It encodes CASSLDRVSSTEAFF.

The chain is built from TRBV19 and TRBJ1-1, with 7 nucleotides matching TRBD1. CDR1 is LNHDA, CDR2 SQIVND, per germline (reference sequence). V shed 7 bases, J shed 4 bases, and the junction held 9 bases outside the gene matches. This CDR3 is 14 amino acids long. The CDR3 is CASTRTGLGTEAFF. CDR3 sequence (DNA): TGTGCCAGTACCCGGACAGGTTTAGGCACTGAAGCTTTCTTT.

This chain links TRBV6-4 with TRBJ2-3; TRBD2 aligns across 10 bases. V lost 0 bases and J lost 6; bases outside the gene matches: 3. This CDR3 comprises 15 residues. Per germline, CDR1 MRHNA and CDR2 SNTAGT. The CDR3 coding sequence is TGTGCCAGCAGTGACTCCGGAGCGGGGGGGGATACGCAGTATTTT. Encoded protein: CASSDSGAGGDTQYF.

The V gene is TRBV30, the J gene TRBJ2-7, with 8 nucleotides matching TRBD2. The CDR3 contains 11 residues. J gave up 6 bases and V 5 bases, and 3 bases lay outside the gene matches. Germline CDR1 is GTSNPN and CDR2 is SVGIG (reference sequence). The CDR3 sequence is CAWGTRSEQYF. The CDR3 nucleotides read TGTGCCTGGGGGACTAGGAGCGAGCAGTACTTC.

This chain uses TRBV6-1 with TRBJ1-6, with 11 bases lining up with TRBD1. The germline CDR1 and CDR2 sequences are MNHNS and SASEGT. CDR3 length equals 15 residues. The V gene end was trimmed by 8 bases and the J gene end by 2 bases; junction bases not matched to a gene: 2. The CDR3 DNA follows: TGTGCCAGCGGGACAGGGGGAACCTATAATTCACCCCTCCACTTT. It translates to CASGTGGTYNSPLHF.

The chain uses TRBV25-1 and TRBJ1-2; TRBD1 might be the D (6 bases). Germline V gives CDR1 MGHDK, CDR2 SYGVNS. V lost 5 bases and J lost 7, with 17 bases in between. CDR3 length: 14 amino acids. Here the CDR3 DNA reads TGTGCCAGCAGTCCACAGGGTAAGGGCCCTGGCTACACCTTC. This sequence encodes CASSPQGKGPGYTF.